Presented here are 6 T cell receptor beta chains from one specimen sequenced in a study of shared clonotypes between healthy human individuals. Only in-frame clones appear in the TCRdb table, and some are missing; sequencing was by immunoSEQ multiplex PCR. The data show just over 2,000,000 clones, with 95% seen just once and 0.13% held by the top ten. Sequences were obtained from naive CD4+ T cells sorted from blood. Subset denoted: CD45RA+ positively selected. The receptor source for this set is a man between 18 and 29 years old in good health.

The chain employs TRBV7-2 and TRBJ2-1; TRBD2 might be the D (7 bases). This CDR3 comprises 12 residues. The germline gives CDR1 SGHTA, CDR2 FQGNSA. V lost 5 bases and J lost 8, with 10 bases in between. CDR3 sequence (DNA): TGTGCCAGCAGCGGGGGGGCCCATGAGCAGTTCTTC. Amino acids: CASSGGAHEQFF.

On this clone itself: Other DNA sequences from this sample encode an identical CDR3 as well. In DNA form, the CDR3 reads TGTGCCAGCAGCGCGACAGGGGCTAACTATGGCTACACCTTC. This codes for CASSATGANYGYTF. The chain employs TRBV9 and TRBJ1-2, with TRBD1 matching over 8 bases. The CDR3 runs to 14 residues. Germline trimming cut 3 bases from V and 0 bases from J; bases unmatched to any gene: 1. In germline, CDR1 is SGDLS, CDR2 YYNGEE.

The rearrangement uses TRBV4-1 and TRBJ2-1; D gene unclear. V lost 1 base to trimming and J lost 6 bases, with 4 bases between them. This CDR3 has 12 amino acids. Germline V gives CDR1 MGHRA, CDR2 YSYEKL. CDR3 nucleotide sequence: TGCGCCAGCAGCCAAGGAGTCAATGAGCAGTTCTTC. Its protein product is CASSQGVNEQFF.

The rearrangement joins TRBV2 to TRBJ2-7; D is possibly TRBD2 (5 bases). The CDR3 extends over 13 amino acids. Per the germline V gene, CDR1 is SNHLY and CDR2 is FYNNEI. V was cut by 6 bases and J by 3 bases, with 12 bases left in between. The CDR3: CASRWNGIYEQYF. The CDR3 nucleotides are TGTGCCAGCAGATGGAACGGGATCTACGAGCAGTACTTC.

CDR3 sequence (DNA): TGTGCCAGCAGCTTGCTCAGTCCGGATGAGCAGTTCTTC. Residues: CASSLLSPDEQFF. The V gene is TRBV5-6, the J gene TRBJ2-1; D gene uncertain. Trimming removed 1 base at V and 8 bases at J, with 10 bases between. The CDR3 has 13 amino acids. The germline gives CDR1 SGHDT, CDR2 YYEEEE.

The chain links TRBV18 to TRBJ2-2, with 8 bases matching TRBD1. The V segment lost 6 bases and the J segment 0 bases; nucleotides outside the gene matches: 9. In germline, CDR1 is KGHSH, CDR2 LQKENI. The CDR3 contains 17 residues. DNA for the CDR3: TGTGCCAGCTCCCTCAGGACAGGGACGGCGAACACCGGGGAGCTGTTTTTT. Protein product: CASSLRTGTANTGELFF.